These T cell receptor beta chains were read from a single sample in a study of shared clonotypes between healthy human individuals. TCRdb's table, derived via immunoSEQ multiplex PCR, lists solely in-frame clones and lacks some. The sample records approximately 2.3 million clones, approximately 93% being singletons. Material for sequencing was naive CD4+ T cells from PBMCs. These receptors came from a man aged 18 to 35 in good health. Some clones in this sample may be carry-over from other donors' samples. CDR3s include the opening cysteine and the closing phenylalanine or tryptophan. Fields, in order: J gene, clone size, V gene, CDR3 protein. The size of a clone is reported for some rows only, either as once, few or many, or as a class for expanded clones.

j_gene: TRBJ2-3; abundance: few; v_gene: TRBV5-1; CDR3aa: CASSPPGDTQYF
j_gene: TRBJ2-6; abundance: .; v_gene: TRBV5-1; CDR3aa: CASSAYRGTMSGANVLTF
j_gene: TRBJ1-1; abundance: .; v_gene: TRBV5-4; CDR3aa: CASSWGRGDTEAFF
j_gene: TRBJ1-5; abundance: .; v_gene: TRBV30; CDR3aa: CAWTGQGTQPQHF
j_gene: TRBJ2-1; abundance: .; v_gene: TRBV18; CDR3aa: CASSPLAGGYNEQFF
j_gene: TRBJ1-2; abundance: .; v_gene: TRBV28; CDR3aa: CASSSYSALGYTF
j_gene: TRBJ2-1; abundance: .; v_gene: TRBV4-2; CDR3aa: CASKDRGWDEQFF
j_gene: TRBJ2-3; abundance: once; v_gene: TRBV5-1; CDR3aa: CASSGQGGTDTQYF
j_gene: TRBJ2-6; abundance: .; v_gene: TRBV4-1; CDR3aa: CASSPPFGGAGANVLTF
j_gene: TRBJ2-2; abundance: .; v_gene: TRBV7-3; CDR3aa: CASSPVQGSGELFF
j_gene: TRBJ2-7; abundance: once; v_gene: TRBV18; CDR3aa: CASSRLQGSYEQYF
j_gene: TRBJ1-2; abundance: once; v_gene: TRBV28; CDR3aa: CASSLPPGQGVGYGYTF
j_gene: TRBJ2-1; abundance: .; v_gene: TRBV28; CDR3aa: CASSLFFVGTELAGDYNEQFF
j_gene: TRBJ2-5; abundance: .; v_gene: TRBV5-1; CDR3aa: CASSLEASGSSVGETQYF
j_gene: TRBJ1-2; abundance: .; v_gene: TRBV20-1; CDR3aa: CSVGVNYGYTF
j_gene: TRBJ2-3; abundance: .; v_gene: TRBV5-1; CDR3aa: CASSLVGRSTDTQYF
j_gene: TRBJ1-1; abundance: .; v_gene: TRBV5-1; CDR3aa: CASSLPGRNPEAFF
j_gene: TRBJ1-5; abundance: few; v_gene: TRBV5-6; CDR3aa: CASSRTGNQPQHF
j_gene: TRBJ1-2; abundance: .; v_gene: TRBV4-2; CDR3aa: CASSQVSSLYRVGYTF
j_gene: TRBJ2-7; abundance: .; v_gene: TRBV30; CDR3aa: CAWSRGNSYEQYF
j_gene: TRBJ2-3; abundance: .; v_gene: TRBV2; CDR3aa: CASSEEGRDTDTQYF
j_gene: TRBJ1-1; abundance: .; v_gene: TRBV5-1; CDR3aa: CASRDSRQGANTEAFF
j_gene: TRBJ2-6; abundance: once; v_gene: TRBV29-1; CDR3aa: CSVFSGANVLTF
j_gene: TRBJ2-2; abundance: .; v_gene: TRBV7-6; CDR3aa: CASSLAKGQNTGELFF
j_gene: TRBJ2-2; abundance: .; v_gene: TRBV30; CDR3aa: CAWTPGPNTGELFF
j_gene: TRBJ1-1; abundance: .; v_gene: TRBV15; CDR3aa: CATSRDGSAAFF
j_gene: TRBJ2-5; abundance: .; v_gene: TRBV7-2; CDR3aa: CASSARTALSPQYF
j_gene: TRBJ2-7; abundance: .; v_gene: TRBV6-5; CDR3aa: CASSPQGAATYEQYF
j_gene: TRBJ2-1; abundance: .; v_gene: TRBV14; CDR3aa: CASSQADRGWEGAEQFF
j_gene: TRBJ2-7; abundance: .; v_gene: TRBV6-5; CDR3aa: CATGTGPVSLYEQYF
j_gene: TRBJ2-5; abundance: .; v_gene: TRBV5-1; CDR3aa: CASSLVRGSRETQYF
j_gene: TRBJ2-2; abundance: .; v_gene: TRBV5-1; CDR3aa: CASSLGAVRELFF
j_gene: TRBJ2-6; abundance: .; v_gene: TRBV7-2; CDR3aa: CASSLSGTPSGANVLTF
j_gene: TRBJ2-5; abundance: .; v_gene: TRBV7-2; CDR3aa: CASSLGRTQETQYF
j_gene: TRBJ2-1; abundance: once; v_gene: TRBV11-3; CDR3aa: CASSLAPQSNEQFF
j_gene: TRBJ2-2; abundance: .; v_gene: TRBV19; CDR3aa: CASSPRTLNTGELFF
j_gene: TRBJ2-1; abundance: .; v_gene: TRBV27; CDR3aa: CASSRAVYNEQFF
j_gene: TRBJ1-2; abundance: .; v_gene: TRBV21-1; CDR3aa: CASTGQTSAVYYGYTF
j_gene: TRBJ1-2; abundance: .; v_gene: TRBV29-1; CDR3aa: CSVEGQHYGYTF
j_gene: TRBJ1-5; abundance: .; v_gene: TRBV19; CDR3aa: CSTAPDRMDQPQHF
j_gene: TRBJ2-1; abundance: .; v_gene: TRBV30; CDR3aa: CAWSIAGGQNEQFF
j_gene: TRBJ1-2; abundance: .; v_gene: TRBV28; CDR3aa: CASSLWGRTNYGYTF
j_gene: TRBJ2-3; abundance: .; v_gene: TRBV27; CDR3aa: CASTALGLAGATDTQYF
j_gene: TRBJ2-2; abundance: .; v_gene: TRBV28; CDR3aa: CASFGLAGEYGGELFF
j_gene: TRBJ2-1; abundance: .; v_gene: TRBV4-1; CDR3aa: CASSHPGAARHEQFF
j_gene: TRBJ2-1; abundance: .; v_gene: TRBV4-1; CDR3aa: CASSQVGLAGNEQFF
j_gene: TRBJ2-5; abundance: .; v_gene: TRBV7-3; CDR3aa: CASSLTVSGSETQYF
j_gene: TRBJ1-2; abundance: .; v_gene: TRBV11-3; CDR3aa: CASLPKTDRGWGYTF
j_gene: TRBJ1-2; abundance: .; v_gene: TRBV5-1; CDR3aa: CASSSTTGGGGYTF
j_gene: TRBJ1-5; abundance: .; v_gene: TRBV7-2; CDR3aa: CASSLTVNQPQHF
j_gene: TRBJ2-3; abundance: .; v_gene: TRBV11-2; CDR3aa: CASSLGLLAATDTQYF
j_gene: TRBJ1-1; abundance: .; v_gene: TRBV2; CDR3aa: CASWQGRGTEAFF
j_gene: TRBJ1-4; abundance: .; v_gene: TRBV18; CDR3aa: CASSPGADEKLFF
j_gene: TRBJ2-1; abundance: .; v_gene: TRBV12-5; CDR3aa: CASGPSGPNEQFF
j_gene: TRBJ2-2; abundance: .; v_gene: TRBV19; CDR3aa: CASSISTNTGELFF
j_gene: TRBJ2-7; abundance: .; v_gene: TRBV2; CDR3aa: CASRKADRGDEQYF
j_gene: TRBJ2-7; abundance: .; v_gene: TRBV6-6; CDR3aa: CASSRPGQGWYEQYF